This T cell receptor (beta chain) was identified during a study of blood T cell repertoires in COVID-19. Profiled with immunoSEQ multiplex PCR; TCRdb holds only in-frame clones, not every one. The table shows 25,000 or so clones, with 86% occurring only once. Points on this clone: Mismatch with germline at one junction end may stem from a read error.

The germline CDR1 and CDR2 sequences are KGHSH and LQKENI. CDR3 length: 14 residues. The origin of this receptor is a woman older than 75 with acute or convalescent COVID-19. V and J are TRBV18 and TRBJ1-1; TRBD1 matches 7 bases. The material sequenced was peripheral blood. In nucleotides, the CDR3 is TGTGCCAGCTCCCCACAGGGGATGAACACTGAAGCTTTCTTT. Residues: CASSPQGMNTEAFF.